This TCR beta chain was observed in a study of PD-L1 blockade in urothelial cancer. About the research overall: Blood was subjected to analysis at 3 weeks (second dose) and 6 weeks following treatment start. Peripheral blood specimens exhibited a median yield of around 150,000 T cells.

The V gene's germline CDR1 is WSHSY and CDR2 SAAADI. The CDR3 contains 12 residues. V lost 6 bases to trimming and J lost 12 bases, with 17 bases between them. Study observations and caveats: Durable-benefit cases showed more tumor-associated blood clone expansion at 3 weeks.

A remark on this clone: No antigen is known for it.

Time point noted: pretreatment peripheral blood. Method: immunoSEQ multiplex PCR; TCRdb's copy keeps in-frame clones and lacks some. The table has approximately 45,000 clones, 82% seen once; the top ten hold 1.5% to 2%. The clonotype comes from a man aged 45-65 years with urothelial cancer. V is TRBV10-2 and J is TRBJ1-1, with D possibly matching TRBD1 (6 bases). The starting material was PBMCs, obtained around atezolizumab (anti-PD-L1) treatment. The DNA for the CDR3 is TGCGCCAGCAGAGAGGGGGGACTGTTGACTTTCTTT. It codes for CASREGGLLTFF.